These 21 T cell receptor beta chains originate from one sample sequenced in a study of cytomegalovirus exposure and HLA in healthy donors. PCR amplification relied on 60 Vbeta primers (plus 13 Jbeta primers). Sequencing was performed with immunoSEQ multiplex PCR; in TCRdb, only in-frame clones are kept and a portion is missing. This sample has fewer than 200,000 clones, with around 67% found just once. Material: PBMCs. The source of these receptors is a woman aged 18-30 years in good health and CMV-seropositive.

This rearrangement joins TRBV7-8 to TRBJ2-5, with TRBD2 matching over 7 bases. Judging by the DNA end, TRBJ2-7 fits better; the J call may be wrong. In germline, CDR1 is SGHVS, CDR2 FQNEAQ. The length of the CDR3 is 16 residues. The CDR3 coding sequence is TGTGCCAGCAGCCCGTTAATGCGGGAGACCCTCTACGAGCAGTACTTC. Its protein product is CASSPLMRETLYEQYF.

The V gene is TRBV29-1, the J gene TRBJ2-5; 9 nucleotides line up with TRBD1. The CDR3 is made up of 13 amino acids. V trimming: 6 bases; J trimming: 5 bases; junction bases outside the gene matches: 7. Germline V CDR1 and CDR2: SQVTM, ANQGSEA. CDR3: CSVVQGAGETQYF. Here the CDR3 DNA reads TGCAGCGTAGTACAGGGGGCTGGGGAGACCCAGTACTTC.

This chain joins TRBV7-9 and TRBJ1-2, with a weak D call TRBD1 (5 bases). With 5 bases removed from V and 0 bases from J, the gap between germline ends came to 16 bases. The germline V gene has CDR1 SEHNR and CDR2 FQNEAQ (reference sequence). This CDR3 is built from 16 residues. The CDR3 loop reads CASSPVEGRANYGYTF. The CDR3 DNA reads as TGTGCCAGCAGCCCCGTGGAGGGACGGGCTAACTATGGCTACACCTTC.

In this sample, this clone turned up once. The chain has TRBV4-1 and TRBJ2-1, with 9 bases fitting TRBD1. Germline CDR1 reads MGHRA; CDR2 reads YSYEKL. Losses at the gene ends were 6 bases for V and 9 bases for J; bases not matched to a gene: 3. The CDR3 is 12 amino acids. CDR3 sequence: CASSLDRGEQFF. CDR3 DNA: TGCGCCAGCAGTCTGGACAGGGGTGAGCAGTTCTTC.

V gene TRBV27 combines with J gene TRBJ1-1; 7 bases align to TRBD1. Unmatched junction bases numbered 6, after V lost 6 bases and J lost 5 bases. Germline V gives CDR1 MNHEY, CDR2 SMNVEV (reference sequence). This CDR3 is built from 13 residues. CDR3 protein: CASSPPRGTEAFF. CDR3 nucleotide sequence: TGTGCCAGCAGCCCCCCCAGGGGGACTGAAGCTTTCTTT.

The chain joins TRBV27 to TRBJ2-7; 7 bases map to TRBD1. V gave up 2 bases and J gave up 4 bases; unmatched junction bases: 8. This CDR3 is 15 amino acids long. Germline V CDR1 and CDR2: MNHEY, SMNVEV (reference sequence). In nucleotides, the CDR3 is TGTGCCAGCAGTTTAGCAGGGGGACCTTTTTACGAGCAGTACTTC. Residues: CASSLAGGPFYEQYF.

A few counts support this clone. The chain combines TRBV7-2 with TRBJ1-2; 8 bases map to TRBD1. CDR3 length: 15 residues. Germline values: CDR1 SGHTA, CDR2 FQGNSA. V lost 4 bases, J lost 0 bases, and 4 bases stayed unmatched. Here the CDR3 DNA reads TGTGCCAGCAGCTCCCCGGACAGGGCTAACTATGGCTACACCTTC. It encodes CASSSPDRANYGYTF.

The genes are TRBV27 and TRBJ1-3, with D tentatively TRBD1 (6 bases). Trimming removed 6 bases at V and 1 base at J, with 10 bases between. Germline-derived CDR1 and CDR2 are MNHEY and SMNVEV (reference sequence). This CDR3 is built from 14 residues. The CDR3 region is CASRRQGSGNTIYF. The CDR3 coding sequence is TGTGCCAGCAGGCGCCAGGGGTCTGGAAACACCATATATTTT.

This clone appeared once. The rearrangement links TRBV18 to TRBJ2-5; D is ambiguous. The DNA end is a closer match to TRBJ2-7, so the J assignment may be wrong. The germline V gene encodes CDR1 KGHSH and CDR2 LQKENI. The CDR3 runs to 14 residues. The CDR3 spells CASSLNSNSYEQYF. CDR3 sequence (DNA): TGTGCCAGCTCACTTAACAGCAATTCCTACGAGCAGTACTTC.

This chain links TRBV2 with TRBJ1-6; TRBD1 might be the D (6 bases). V lost 6 bases and J 0 bases, leaving 12 bases between the germline ends. Germline V CDR1 and CDR2: SNHLY, FYNNEI. The CDR3 has 16 amino acids. DNA of the CDR3: TGTGCCAGCAGCGGGACACGCAACTCCTATAATTCACCCCTCCACTTT. This gives the protein CASSGTRNSYNSPLHF.

V is TRBV7-3 and J is TRBJ2-2, with D uncertain. CDR1 and CDR2 from the germline V gene are SGHTA and FQGTGA. The CDR3 is made up of 16 amino acids. Trimming shortened V by 5 bases and J by 2 bases, and 15 bases separated the two germline ends. Here the CDR3 reads CASSHSAVKNTGELFF. In nucleotides, the CDR3 is TGTGCCAGCAGCCACAGTGCAGTGAAAAACACCGGGGAGCTGTTTTTT.

The chain has TRBV30 and TRBJ1-3, with no clear D. This CDR3 is 12 amino acids long. The germline V gene encodes CDR1 GTSNPN and CDR2 SVGIG (reference sequence). The V end lost 5 bases, the J end lost 4 bases, and 9 bases lay between the germline ends. The CDR3 sequence is CAWREGGNTIYF. CDR3 nucleotides: TGTGCCTGGCGGGAGGGAGGAAACACCATATATTTT.

The V call is TRBV7-9, the J call TRBJ1-2, with 9 bases that match TRBD1. J gave up 6 bases and V 4 bases, and 6 bases lay outside the gene matches. CDR3 length: 14 residues. The germline V gene has CDR1 SEHNR and CDR2 FQNEAQ (reference sequence). The CDR3 DNA sequence: TGTGCCAGCAGCTGGGACAGGGAATTTGATGGCTACACCTTC. Translated, it gives CASSWDREFDGYTF. The whole variable domain, remainder taken from reference TRBV7-9 and TRBJ1-2, is DTGVSQNPRHKITKRGQNVTFRCDPISEHNRLYWYRQTLGQGPEFLTYFQNEAQLEKSRLLSDRFSAERPKGSFSTLEIQRTEQGDSAMYLCASSWDREFDGYTFGSGTRLTVV.

The rearrangement links TRBV7-3 to TRBJ2-7; no firm D call. Germline CDR1 and CDR2: SGHTA and FQGTGA. This CDR3 comprises 14 residues. V lost 5 bases and J 0 bases, leaving 11 bases between the germline ends. The DNA for the CDR3 is TGTGCCAGCAGCCCCTCACCGAGCTCCTACGAGCAGTACTTC. Its protein product is CASSPSPSSYEQYF.

V and J are TRBV27 and TRBJ1-2; 10 bases map to TRBD1. CDR3 length: 16 residues. With 6 bases clipped from V and 1 base from J, the junction kept 8 bases outside the gene matches. CDR1 and CDR2 (germline): MNHEY, SMNVEV (reference sequence). CDR3 bases: TGTGCCAGCAGGGATTCAGGACAGGGGGATAACTATGGCTACACCTTC. The encoded protein is CASRDSGQGDNYGYTF.

The V gene is TRBV13, the J gene TRBJ2-3; 10 nucleotides line up with TRBD2. The V and J ends lost 5 bases and 5 bases, in that order; junction bases with no gene match: 10. Germline V gene sequence: CDR1 PRHDT, CDR2 FYEKMQ (reference sequence). The CDR3 sequence is 16 residues long. In DNA, the CDR3 is TGTGCCAGCAGCCCCCCAGCGGGAGGGCCGGGAGATACGCAGTATTTT. Protein product: CASSPPAGGPGDTQYF.

V is TRBV4-1 and J is TRBJ2-7; 7 nucleotides match TRBD1. Germline CDR1 MGHRA, CDR2 YSYEKL. The CDR3 totals 16 residues. J lost 3 bases, V lost 1 base, and 9 bases had no gene match. CDR3 DNA: TGCGCCAGCAGCCAAGCCCGACAGGGAAGTTACTACGAGCAGTACTTC. Translation: CASSQARQGSYYEQYF.

This clone showed up just once. The chain combines TRBV30 with TRBJ1-1; 11 nucleotides match TRBD1. After removal of 5 bases from V and 1 base from J, the junction contained 12 bases not matched to a gene. The CDR3 covers 17 residues. Germline lookup yields CDR1 GTSNPN and CDR2 SVGIG (reference sequence). The CDR3 spells CAWGKGTGGDKNTEAFF. CDR3 bases: TGTGCCTGGGGCAAAGGGACAGGGGGAGATAAGAACACTGAAGCTTTCTTT. Combining the CDR3 with reference TRBV30 and TRBJ1-1 gives the whole variable domain SQTIHQWPATLVQPVGSPLSLECTVEGTSNPNLYWYRQAAGRGLQLLFYSVGIGQISSEVPQNLSASRPQDRQFILSSKKLLLSDSGFYLCAWGKGTGGDKNTEAFFGQGTRLTVV.

Only a few counts were recorded for this clone. Other DNA sequences of this sample code for an identical CDR3. The gene calls are TRBV19 and TRBJ1-1; unclear D gene. Germline CDR1 LNHDA, CDR2 SQIVND (reference sequence). This CDR3 has 12 residues. Trimming removed 6 bases from V and 4 bases from J, with 9 bases in between. CDR3 in DNA: TGTGCCAGTAGAACGGGAGCCACTGAAGCTTTCTTT. Translated: CASRTGATEAFF.

This sequence joins TRBV6-1 and TRBJ1-5; 10 positions agree with TRBD1. With 1 base clipped from V and 7 bases from J, the junction kept 4 bases outside the gene matches. CDR3 size: 15 residues. Germline CDR1 and CDR2: MNHNS and SASEGT. The CDR3 reads CASSEGQGAVQPQHF. The CDR3 nucleotides are TGTGCCAGCAGTGAAGGACAGGGGGCCGTCCAGCCCCAGCATTTT.

The V gene is TRBV7-9, the J gene TRBJ2-1; D is perhaps TRBD2 (6 bases). The germline CDR1 and CDR2 sequences are SEHNR and FQNEAQ (reference sequence). The CDR3 length is 19 residues. Trimming cost V 1 base and J 9 bases, with 28 bases left between them. The CDR3 nucleotides are TGTGCCAGCAGCTTAGTGTTAATATCAGCGGGTGGAGGCTTTGCTGAGCAGTTCTTC. It encodes CASSLVLISAGGGFAEQFF.